These T cell receptor beta chains were read from a single sample in a study of shared clonotypes between healthy human individuals. Measured with immunoSEQ multiplex PCR; TCRdb has only the in-frame clones, and not every one. The sample includes about 710,000 clones, roughly 72% seen only once; the top ten take around 1.7%. Sample: memory CD4+ T cells sorted from blood. Every receptor here comes from a woman aged 25 to 39 in good health. Both conserved end residues are part of each CDR3. D genes are given only for firm matches.

cdr3_aa: CASSQVDRETQYF; d_call: TRBD1; cdr3_length: 13; v_call: TRBV4-2; j_call: TRBJ2-5
cdr3_aa: CASSQSGDSGNTIYF; d_call: .; cdr3_length: 15; v_call: TRBV9; j_call: TRBJ1-3
cdr3_aa: CASMGPQETQYF; d_call: .; cdr3_length: 12; v_call: TRBV19; j_call: TRBJ2-5
cdr3_aa: CASRPDRGLRNTIYF; d_call: TRBD1; cdr3_length: 15; v_call: TRBV2; j_call: TRBJ1-3
cdr3_aa: CASSMNFGETQYF; d_call: .; cdr3_length: 13; v_call: TRBV19; j_call: TRBJ2-5
cdr3_aa: CASRSGGTSTDTQYF; d_call: .; cdr3_length: 15; v_call: TRBV28; j_call: TRBJ2-3
cdr3_aa: CASSFQESYEQYF; d_call: .; cdr3_length: 13; v_call: TRBV11-3; j_call: TRBJ2-7
cdr3_aa: CASRMYRDSNQPQHF; d_call: .; cdr3_length: 15; v_call: TRBV6-5; j_call: TRBJ1-5
cdr3_aa: CASSLVLGQVGTHDEAFF; d_call: TRBD1; cdr3_length: 18; v_call: TRBV7-9; j_call: TRBJ1-1
cdr3_aa: CASGLGADLGDTQYF; d_call: .; cdr3_length: 15; v_call: TRBV12-5; j_call: TRBJ2-3
cdr3_aa: CASSLASLSEQFF; d_call: .; cdr3_length: 13; v_call: TRBV5-6; j_call: TRBJ2-1
cdr3_aa: CASSTGQPNQPQHF; d_call: .; cdr3_length: 14; v_call: TRBV6-5; j_call: TRBJ1-5
cdr3_aa: CASSHGEAEQYF; d_call: .; cdr3_length: 12; v_call: TRBV7-9; j_call: TRBJ2-7
cdr3_aa: CAWSKGGLQETQYF; d_call: .; cdr3_length: 14; v_call: TRBV30; j_call: TRBJ2-5
cdr3_aa: CASRQTVLYGYTF; d_call: .; cdr3_length: 13; v_call: TRBV2; j_call: TRBJ1-2
cdr3_aa: CAWSVSGLRQPQHF; d_call: .; cdr3_length: 14; v_call: TRBV30; j_call: TRBJ1-5
cdr3_aa: CASSIPSGTYNEQFF; d_call: TRBD2; cdr3_length: 15; v_call: TRBV19; j_call: TRBJ2-1